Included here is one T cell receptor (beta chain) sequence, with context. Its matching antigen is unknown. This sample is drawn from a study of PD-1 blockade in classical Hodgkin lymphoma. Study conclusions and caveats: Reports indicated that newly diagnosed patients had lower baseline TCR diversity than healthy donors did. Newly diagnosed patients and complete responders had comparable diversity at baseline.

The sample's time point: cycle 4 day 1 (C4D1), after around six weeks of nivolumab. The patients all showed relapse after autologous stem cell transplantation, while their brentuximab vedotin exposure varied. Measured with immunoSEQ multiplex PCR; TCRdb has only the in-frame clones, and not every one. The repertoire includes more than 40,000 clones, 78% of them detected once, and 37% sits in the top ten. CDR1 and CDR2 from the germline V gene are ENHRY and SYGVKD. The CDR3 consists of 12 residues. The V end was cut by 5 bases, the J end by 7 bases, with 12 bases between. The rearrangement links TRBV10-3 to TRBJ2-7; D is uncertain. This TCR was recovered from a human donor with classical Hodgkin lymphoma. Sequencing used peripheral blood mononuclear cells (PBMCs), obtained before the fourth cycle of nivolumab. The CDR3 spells CAISTTVGEQYF. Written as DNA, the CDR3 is TGTGCCATCAGTACCACCGTAGGGGAGCAGTACTTC.